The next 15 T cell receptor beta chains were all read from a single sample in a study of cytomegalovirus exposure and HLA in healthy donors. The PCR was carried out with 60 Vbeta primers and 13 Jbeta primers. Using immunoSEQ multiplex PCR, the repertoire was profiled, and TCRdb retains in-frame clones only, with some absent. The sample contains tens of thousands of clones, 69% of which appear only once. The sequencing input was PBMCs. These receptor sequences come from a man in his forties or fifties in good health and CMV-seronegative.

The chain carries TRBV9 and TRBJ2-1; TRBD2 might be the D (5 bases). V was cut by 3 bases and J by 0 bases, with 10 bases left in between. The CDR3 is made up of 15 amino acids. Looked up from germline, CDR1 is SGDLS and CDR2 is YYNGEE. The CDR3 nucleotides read TGTGCCAGCAGCGCGGAGGCCAGCTCCTACAATGAGCAGTTCTTC. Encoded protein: CASSAEASSYNEQFF.

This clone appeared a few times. CDR3 residues: CAISDPSNRDTEAFF. CDR3 nucleotide sequence: TGTGCCATCAGTGACCCCTCAAACCGGGACACTGAAGCTTTCTTT. The chain uses TRBV10-3 and TRBJ1-1; no definite D call. V shed 3 bases and J shed 3 bases, with 14 bases lying between them. The CDR3 has 15 residues. Germline CDR1 ENHRY, CDR2 SYGVKD.

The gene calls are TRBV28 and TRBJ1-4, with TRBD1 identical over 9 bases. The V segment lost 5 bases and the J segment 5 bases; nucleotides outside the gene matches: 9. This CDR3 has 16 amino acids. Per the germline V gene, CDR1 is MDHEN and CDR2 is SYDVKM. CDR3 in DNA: TGTGCCAGCAGTATGGGACAGGGACCATCGAATGAAAAACTGTTTTTT. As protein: CASSMGQGPSNEKLFF.

The CDR3 is CASTPGTGGQPQHF. The CDR3 DNA reads as TGTGCCAGCACTCCCGGGACAGGGGGTCAGCCCCAGCATTTT. The chain uses TRBV28 and TRBJ1-5, with 11 bases aligning to TRBD1. With 7 bases clipped from V and 6 bases from J, the junction kept 5 bases outside the gene matches. Germline V gene data show CDR1 as MDHEN and CDR2 as SYDVKM. This CDR3 is built from 14 residues.

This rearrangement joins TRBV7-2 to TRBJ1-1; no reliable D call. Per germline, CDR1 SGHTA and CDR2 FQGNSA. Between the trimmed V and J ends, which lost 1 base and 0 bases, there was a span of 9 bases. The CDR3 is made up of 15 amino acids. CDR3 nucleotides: TGTGCCAGCAGCTTAGGAGGCAGCTTGAACACTGAAGCTTTCTTT. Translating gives CASSLGGSLNTEAFF.

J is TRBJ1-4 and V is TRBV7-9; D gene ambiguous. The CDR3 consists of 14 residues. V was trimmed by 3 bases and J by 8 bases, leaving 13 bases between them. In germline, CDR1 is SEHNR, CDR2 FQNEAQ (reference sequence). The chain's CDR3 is CASSFAGAGEKLFF. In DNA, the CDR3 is TGTGCCAGCAGCTTTGCCGGCGCGGGGGAAAAACTGTTTTTT.

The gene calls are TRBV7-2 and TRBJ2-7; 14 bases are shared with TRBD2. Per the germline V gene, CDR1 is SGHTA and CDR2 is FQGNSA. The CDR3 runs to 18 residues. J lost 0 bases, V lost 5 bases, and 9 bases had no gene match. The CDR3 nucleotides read TGTGCCAGCAGCCGTGGACTAGCGGGGGGTTGGAGCTCCTACGAGCAGTACTTC. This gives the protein CASSRGLAGGWSSYEQYF.

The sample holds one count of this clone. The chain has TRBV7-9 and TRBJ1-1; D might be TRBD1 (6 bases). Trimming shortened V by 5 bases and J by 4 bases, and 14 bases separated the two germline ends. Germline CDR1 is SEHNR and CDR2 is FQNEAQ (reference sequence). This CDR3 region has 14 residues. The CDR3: CASSTRTEGTEAFF. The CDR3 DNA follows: TGTGCCAGCAGCACCCGGACAGAAGGCACTGAAGCTTTCTTT.

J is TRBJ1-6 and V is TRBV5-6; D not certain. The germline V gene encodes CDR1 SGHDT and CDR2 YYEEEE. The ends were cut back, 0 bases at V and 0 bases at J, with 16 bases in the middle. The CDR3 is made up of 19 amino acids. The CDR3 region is CASSLVHSASSSYNSPLHF. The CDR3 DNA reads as TGTGCCAGCAGCTTGGTTCACTCCGCGTCTAGCTCCTATAATTCACCCCTCCACTTT.

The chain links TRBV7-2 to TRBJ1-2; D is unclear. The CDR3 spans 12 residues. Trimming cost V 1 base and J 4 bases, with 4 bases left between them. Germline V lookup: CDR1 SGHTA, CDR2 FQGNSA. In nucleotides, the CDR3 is TGTGCCAGCAGCTTAGTCGGCTATGGCTACACCTTC. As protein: CASSLVGYGYTF.

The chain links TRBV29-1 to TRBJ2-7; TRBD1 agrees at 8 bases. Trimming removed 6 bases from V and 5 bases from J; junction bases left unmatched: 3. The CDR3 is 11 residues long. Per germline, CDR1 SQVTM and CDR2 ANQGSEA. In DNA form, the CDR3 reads TGCAGCGTCTGGACAGGGAACGAGCAGTACTTC. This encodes CSVWTGNEQYF.

The DNA for the CDR3 is TGTGCCAGCAGCACGGGAACGGTTCCCTACGAGCAGTACGTC. Protein: CASSTGTVPYEQYV. The J gene is TRBJ2-7, the V gene TRBV28, with a possible D match to TRBD2 (5 bases). Trimming took off 6 bases at V and 2 bases at J, with 14 bases between the two ends. Germline V gives CDR1 MDHEN, CDR2 SYDVKM. The CDR3 extends over 14 amino acids.

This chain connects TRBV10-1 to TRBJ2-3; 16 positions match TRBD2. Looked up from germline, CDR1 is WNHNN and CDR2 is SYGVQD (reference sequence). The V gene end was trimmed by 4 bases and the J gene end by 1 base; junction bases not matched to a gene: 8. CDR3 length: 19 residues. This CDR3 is CASSATGTSGGACTDTQYF. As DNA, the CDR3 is TGCGCCAGCAGTGCAACCGGGACTAGCGGGGGGGCCTGCACAGATACGCAGTATTTT.

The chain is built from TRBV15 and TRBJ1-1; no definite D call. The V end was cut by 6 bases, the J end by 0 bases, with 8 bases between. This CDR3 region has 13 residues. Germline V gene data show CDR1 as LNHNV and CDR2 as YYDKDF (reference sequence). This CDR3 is CATSDTLNTEAFF. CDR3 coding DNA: TGTGCCACCAGTGACACCTTGAACACTGAAGCTTTCTTT.

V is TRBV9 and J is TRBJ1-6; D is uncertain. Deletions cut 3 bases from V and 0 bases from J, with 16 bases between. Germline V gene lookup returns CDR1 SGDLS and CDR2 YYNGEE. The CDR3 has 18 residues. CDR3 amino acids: CASSGPKGAFSYNSPLHF. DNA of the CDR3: TGTGCCAGCAGCGGACCTAAGGGAGCATTCTCCTATAATTCACCCCTCCACTTT.